Each of the 5 T cell receptor beta chains below was sequenced from the same sample in a study of Ad26.COV2.S vaccination and SARS-CoV-2 variants. Treatment noted: around 19 received Ad26.COV2.S at low or high dose, single or two shots; about 5 received placebo; per-sample allocation not given. All samples were drawn on day 63, counting from the first vaccine or placebo injection. Measured with immunoSEQ multiplex PCR; TCRdb has only the in-frame clones, and not every one. This table has 330,000 or so clones, roughly 88% appearing once. The starting material was peripheral blood, obtained in a trial of Ad26.COV2.S vaccine versus placebo. These receptors all come from a person between 18 and 65 years old who received the Ad26.COV2.S COVID-19 vaccine or a placebo.

Of note for this clone: Other DNA sequences in this specimen translate into the identical CDR3. The rearrangement uses TRBV9 and TRBJ1-6; 10 bases agree with TRBD1. The CDR3 covers 15 residues. J lost 9 bases, V lost 0 bases, and 3 bases had no gene match. Per the germline V gene, CDR1 is SGDLS and CDR2 is YYNGEE. As DNA, the CDR3 is TGTGCCAGCAGCGTAGGGACAGGGGGTGTTTCACCCCTCCACTTT. Protein sequence: CASSVGTGGVSPLHF.

This clone was picked up a small number of times. This rearrangement joins TRBV6-7 to TRBJ2-1, with TRBD1 matching 9 bases. TRBV6-7 is an open reading frame, and its role is uncertain. Unmatched junction bases numbered 12, after V lost 7 bases and J lost 5 bases. The CDR3 covers 16 residues. The CDR3 nucleotides read TGTGCCAGCACCCTATGTAGGGGACAGGGAGACAATGAGCAGTTCTTC. It is translated as CASTLCRGQGDNEQFF.

CDR3 loop: CASSASGNSPLHF. As DNA, the CDR3 is TGCGCCAGCAGTGCTTCGGGCAATTCACCCCTCCACTTT. The chain couples TRBV10-2 to TRBJ1-6, with D unclear. Trimming removed 4 bases from V and 7 bases from J, with 8 bases in between. Per the germline V gene, CDR1 is WSHSY and CDR2 is SAAADI. The length of the CDR3 is 13 residues.

The gene calls are TRBV4-1 and TRBJ1-2; 7 positions match TRBD1. CDR3 length equals 15 residues. Germline V gene data show CDR1 as MGHRA and CDR2 as YSYEKL. V gave up 0 bases and J gave up 4 bases; unmatched junction bases: 5. The CDR3 DNA reads TGCGCCAGCAGCCAAGATCGCGCAGGGGGCTATGGCTACACCTTC. As protein: CASSQDRAGGYGYTF.

This chain uses TRBV5-5 with TRBJ1-1; D is ambiguous. Trimming cost V 0 bases and J 1 base, with 4 bases left between them. The germline CDR1 and CDR2 sequences are SGHKS and YYEKEE (reference sequence). CDR3 length equals 13 residues. CDR3 in amino acids: CASSLEANTEAFF. The CDR3 DNA is TGTGCCAGCAGCTTGGAAGCGAACACTGAAGCTTTCTTT.